A single sample gave rise to the 27 T cell receptor beta chains below, sequenced in a study of OX40 agonist ivuxolimab in advanced cancers. Produced via immunoSEQ multiplex PCR; TCRdb's table is partial and in-frame only. The table includes tens of thousands of clones, less than 95% detected once. The input for sequencing was CD4+ or CD8+ T cells sorted from blood, taken in a trial of the OX40 agonist ivuxolimab. The receptors here all came from an adult with an advanced solid tumor such as melanoma, head and neck, liver or kidney cancer.

This chain joins TRBV6-5 and TRBJ1-1; 7 bases map to TRBD1. The V gene end was trimmed by 5 bases and the J gene end by 4 bases; junction bases not matched to a gene: 10. The CDR3 is made up of 15 amino acids. Germline assignment: CDR1 MNHEY and CDR2 SVGAGI. CDR3 region: CASSPLRAGGTEAFF. The CDR3 nucleotides are TGTGCCAGCAGTCCACTCCGGGCAGGGGGCACTGAAGCTTTCTTT.

In this sample, this clone turned up once. The gene calls are TRBV28 and TRBJ2-3, with TRBD2 matching 7 bases. Trimming cost V 6 bases and J 0 bases; bases outside gene matches: 9. CDR3 length: 16 residues. Germline assignment: CDR1 MDHEN and CDR2 SYDVKM. The DNA of the CDR3 is TGTGCCAGCAGCACCCCCTCTAGCGGTAGCACAGATACGCAGTATTTT. The encoded protein is CASSTPSSGSTDTQYF.

Only one count was recorded for this clone. The CDR3 protein is CASSPTSGQTYEQYF. DNA of the CDR3: TGTGCCAGTAGCCCGACTAGCGGTCAAACCTACGAGCAGTACTTC. The rearrangement links TRBV19 to TRBJ2-7; 9 bases align to TRBD2. V lost 6 bases to trimming and J lost 2 bases; unmatched junction nucleotides: 8. CDR3 length: 15 residues. The germline V gene encodes CDR1 LNHDA and CDR2 SQIVND (reference sequence).

V usage is TRBV7-2 and J usage is TRBJ2-7; 7 nucleotides align to TRBD2. This CDR3 spans 15 amino acids. Germline loops: CDR1 SGHTA, CDR2 FQGNSA. V lost 5 bases, J lost 4 bases, and 11 bases stayed unmatched. The CDR3 coding sequence is TGTGCCAGCAGCCACGGAGCGGGAAACGGGTACGAGCAGTACTTC. This sequence encodes CASSHGAGNGYEQYF.

The chain is built from TRBV27 and TRBJ2-1; D is perhaps TRBD2 (6 bases). Germline V gives CDR1 MNHEY, CDR2 SMNVEV (reference sequence). CDR3 size: 12 residues. The ends were cut back, 5 bases at V and 6 bases at J, with 8 bases in the middle. The CDR3 reads CASSQTSNEQFF. CDR3 DNA sequence: TGTGCCAGCAGTCAGACTAGCAATGAGCAGTTCTTC.

This clone was picked up a small number of times. The chain recombines TRBV27 with TRBJ2-7; 7 positions match TRBD2. From germline, CDR1 is MNHEY and CDR2 SMNVEV (reference sequence). V dropped 8 bases and J dropped 6; count of bases not matched to a gene: 13. CDR3 length: 14 residues. CDR3 DNA sequence: TGTGCCAGCTCCCAGAGGACGGGAGGATCCGAGCAGTACTTC. As protein: CASSQRTGGSEQYF.

This clone was seen a single time. This chain joins TRBV19 and TRBJ1-5; a weak D match, TRBD1 (5 bases). Trimming took 7 bases from V and 5 from J, leaving 15 bases between them. There are 14 residues in the CDR3. Germline V gene sequence: CDR1 LNHDA, CDR2 SQIVND (reference sequence). CDR3 sequence reads: CASTRGDLDQPQHF. The CDR3 DNA is TGTGCCAGTACCAGAGGGGACCTTGATCAGCCCCAGCATTTT.

This clone was observed a single time. The chain recombines TRBV7-8 with TRBJ1-1; D remains unclear. Trimming shortened V by 7 bases and J by 0 bases, and 12 bases separated the two germline ends. Per germline, CDR1 SGHVS and CDR2 FQNEAQ. The CDR3 runs 14 residues. DNA of the CDR3: TGTGCCAGCATTCAGACTCCCATGAACACTGAAGCTTTCTTT. As protein: CASIQTPMNTEAFF.

This clone showed up just once. The V gene is TRBV7-3, the J gene TRBJ1-1; D gene unclear. The V gene's germline CDR1 is SGHTA and CDR2 FQGTGA. Trimming pared 2 bases from V and 1 base from J, leaving 5 bases between. The length of the CDR3 is 13 residues. CDR3 protein: CASSLHPNTEAFF. DNA for the CDR3: TGTGCCAGCAGCTTACACCCGAACACTGAAGCTTTCTTT.

The chain employs TRBV4-1 and TRBJ1-2; D perhaps matches TRBD1 (5 bases). Germline V gene data show CDR1 as MGHRA and CDR2 as YSYEKL. The V and J ends lost 7 bases and 3 bases respectively, with 15 bases between them. The CDR3 runs 14 residues. CDR3: CASNPQVGDYGYTF. CDR3 nucleotide sequence: TGCGCCAGCAACCCTCAGGTAGGGGACTATGGCTACACCTTC.

The CDR3 sequence: CASSPGYTF. Written as DNA, the CDR3 is TGTGCCAGCAGCCCTGGCTACACCTTC. V usage is TRBV7-9 and J usage is TRBJ1-2, with no clear D. The CDR3 runs 9 residues. The germline V gene has CDR1 SEHNR and CDR2 FQNEAQ (reference sequence). Trimming pared 5 bases from V and 7 bases from J, leaving 2 bases between.

The CDR3, as DNA: TGTGCCAGCACCCAACTAGCGGCCCAAGAGACCCAGTACTTC. It specifies CASTQLAAQETQYF. The V call is TRBV2, the J call TRBJ2-5; 8 nucleotides agree with TRBD2. The CDR3 has 14 residues. V trimming: 7 bases; J trimming: 1 base; junction bases outside the gene matches: 5. CDR1 and CDR2 (germline): SNHLY, FYNNEI.

This clone occurred a few times. This chain links TRBV29-1 with TRBJ2-1; 11 bases are shared with TRBD1. This CDR3 region has 16 residues. V gave up 5 bases and J gave up 4 bases; unmatched junction bases: 10. The V gene's germline CDR1 is SQVTM and CDR2 ANQGSEA. CDR3 residues: CSVQRPGQGAYNEQFF. The CDR3 nucleotides read TGCAGCGTTCAACGACCTGGACAGGGGGCTTACAATGAGCAGTTCTTC.

The chain employs TRBV7-2 and TRBJ2-3; D remains ambiguous. V was clipped by 6 bases and J by 6 bases, with 13 bases between them. The CDR3 runs to 13 residues. CDR1 and CDR2 from the germline V gene are SGHTA and FQGNSA. CDR3 DNA: TGTGCCAGCAGGATACAGACCCCGGATACGCAGTATTTT. Amino acid sequence: CASRIQTPDTQYF.

The chain links TRBV27 to TRBJ2-7; 7 bases are a match to TRBD2. The germline V gene encodes CDR1 MNHEY and CDR2 SMNVEV (reference sequence). The trim removed 3 bases at V and 7 bases at J, leaving 15 bases unmatched. This CDR3 is built from 16 residues. The CDR3 nucleotides read TGTGCCAGCAGTTTCCAGGCACCGGGACTAAATTGGGAGCAGTACTTC. Its translation: CASSFQAPGLNWEQYF.

The V gene is TRBV7-2, the J gene TRBJ2-6; D may be TRBD1 (7 bases). In germline, CDR1 is SGHTA, CDR2 FQGNSA. The CDR3 is 16 residues long. V lost 2 bases, J lost 2 bases, and 10 bases lay in between. In DNA, the CDR3 is TGTGCCAGCAGCTTAACCAGGGGGGCTGGGGCCAACGTCCTGACTTTC. This translates into CASSLTRGAGANVLTF. The whole variable domain, filled in from reference TRBV7-2 and TRBJ2-6, reads GAGVSQSPSNKVTEKGKDVELRCDPISGHTALYWYRQSLGQGLEFLIYFQGNSAPDKSGLPSDRFSAERTGGSVSTLTIQRTQQEDSAVYLCASSLTRGAGANVLTFGAGSRLTVL.

The J gene is TRBJ1-4, the V gene TRBV7-2, with D unclear. CDR1 is SGHTA, CDR2 FQGNSA, per germline. V lost 5 bases to trimming and J lost 3 bases, with 13 bases between them. CDR3 size: 15 residues. The CDR3 loop reads CASSHDGNSNEKLFF. In DNA form, the CDR3 reads TGTGCCAGCAGCCACGACGGTAACTCTAATGAAAAACTGTTTTTT. The full variable domain, completed using reference TRBV7-2 and TRBJ1-4, is GAGVSQSPSNKVTEKGKDVELRCDPISGHTALYWYRQSLGQGLEFLIYFQGNSAPDKSGLPSDRFSAERTGGSVSTLTIQRTQQEDSAVYLCASSHDGNSNEKLFFGSGTQLSVL.

This clone was observed a handful of times. The V gene is TRBV4-1, the J gene TRBJ1-1; TRBD1 matches 9 bases. The ends lost 6 bases at V and 0 bases at J; junction bases unmatched: 5. The CDR3 loop spans 15 amino acids. Germline-derived CDR1 and CDR2 are MGHRA and YSYEKL. The CDR3 loop reads CASRAGTGLNTEAFF. The DNA for the CDR3 is TGCGCCAGCAGGGCCGGGACAGGGCTGAACACTGAAGCTTTCTTT.

The chain joins TRBV5-6 to TRBJ2-5; tentative D call: TRBD1 (5 bases). V was shortened by 4 bases and J by 4 bases, with 23 bases between the two germline ends. This CDR3 has 17 residues. Germline CDR1 SGHDT, CDR2 YYEEEE. In nucleotides, the CDR3 is TGTGCCAGCAGCCCCCCATGGGGCACACGAGTGGGAGAGACCCAGTACTTC. Protein sequence: CASSPPWGTRVGETQYF.

The chain is built from TRBV7-2 and TRBJ2-5, with TRBD2 identical over 8 bases. J gave up 5 bases and V 6 bases, and 11 bases lay outside the gene matches. The CDR3 covers 15 residues. Germline assignment: CDR1 SGHTA and CDR2 FQGNSA. Written as DNA, the CDR3 is TGTGCCAGCAGTCGGGGGGGCGGGATGGTGGAGACCCAGTACTTC. Encoded protein: CASSRGGGMVETQYF. Using reference TRBV7-2 and TRBJ2-5 for the parts outside the CDR3, the full variable domain is GAGVSQSPSNKVTEKGKDVELRCDPISGHTALYWYRQSLGQGLEFLIYFQGNSAPDKSGLPSDRFSAERTGGSVSTLTIQRTQQEDSAVYLCASSRGGGMVETQYFGPGTRLLVL.

The chain couples TRBV28 to TRBJ2-4; D unclear. Trimming removed 1 base from V and 4 bases from J, with 11 bases in between. The CDR3 extends over 15 amino acids. In germline, CDR1 is MDHEN, CDR2 SYDVKM. In DNA form, the CDR3 reads TGTGCCAGCAGTTTATCCCTGCGACCAAAAAACATTCAGTACTTC. Its translation is CASSLSLRPKNIQYF.

The chain has TRBV20-1 and TRBJ2-1, with 7 bases that match TRBD1. The CDR3 contains 10 residues. V was pared by 6 bases and J by 7 bases, with 0 bases of the junction left unmatched. Germline CDR1 reads DFQATT; CDR2 reads SNEGSKA (reference sequence). As DNA, the CDR3 is TGCAGTGCGACAGGGAATGAGCAGTTCTTC. This encodes CSATGNEQFF.

The chain couples TRBV28 to TRBJ2-5, with a weak D call TRBD1 (5 bases). Germline-derived CDR1 and CDR2 are MDHEN and SYDVKM. Trimming removed 3 bases at V and 2 bases at J, with 16 bases between. The CDR3 sequence is 16 residues long. This chain's CDR3 is CASSLKTRTIQETQYF. The CDR3 nucleotides are TGTGCCAGCAGTTTGAAAACCCGGACAATTCAAGAGACCCAGTACTTC.

The V call is TRBV9, the J call TRBJ2-1, with 14 bases aligning to TRBD2. CDR3 length equals 16 residues. CDR1 is SGDLS, CDR2 YYNGEE, per germline. The V and J ends lost 3 bases and 1 base, in that order; junction bases with no gene match: 0. The CDR3 DNA reads as TGTGCCAGCAGCGGACTAGCGGGAGGGTCCTACAATGAGCAGTTCTTC. Encoded protein: CASSGLAGGSYNEQFF. Based on the CDR3 plus reference TRBV9 and TRBJ2-1, the full variable domain is DSGVTQTPKHLITATGQRVTLRCSPRSGDLSVYWYQQSLDQGLQFLIQYYNGEERAKGNILERFSAQQFPDLHSELNLSSLELGDSALYFCASSGLAGGSYNEQFFGPGTRLTVL.

This clone came up once. This chain joins TRBV7-2 and TRBJ2-7, with D maybe TRBD2 (6 bases). Germline lookup yields CDR1 SGHTA and CDR2 FQGNSA. This CDR3 comprises 14 residues. Trimming shortened V by 5 bases and J by 0 bases, and 11 bases separated the two germline ends. The CDR3 protein is CASSRDSSSYEQYF. The CDR3 DNA reads as TGTGCCAGCAGCCGGGACTCGAGCTCCTACGAGCAGTACTTC. Full variable domain (remainder filled in from reference TRBV7-2 and TRBJ2-7): GAGVSQSPSNKVTEKGKDVELRCDPISGHTALYWYRQSLGQGLEFLIYFQGNSAPDKSGLPSDRFSAERTGGSVSTLTIQRTQQEDSAVYLCASSRDSSSYEQYFGPGTRLTVT.

The rearrangement joins TRBV6-5 to TRBJ2-7, with D tentatively TRBD2 (6 bases). V lost 6 bases to trimming and J lost 3 bases, with 15 bases between them. This CDR3 has 14 residues. CDR1 is MNHEY and CDR2 is SVGAGI in the germline V gene. The CDR3 spells CASSRTLRDYEQYF. CDR3 sequence (DNA): TGTGCCAGCAGCCGGACCCTGCGGGACTACGAGCAGTACTTC.

The V call is TRBV5-1, the J call TRBJ2-1; possible D gene TRBD2, 7 bases. V was pared by 4 bases and J by 10 bases, with 12 bases between. Germline CDR1 and CDR2: SGHRS and YFSETQ. The CDR3 length is 12 residues. CDR3 residues: CASSGSGTEQFF. DNA of the CDR3: TGCGCCAGCAGCGGGAGCGGGACAGAGCAGTTCTTC.